This record concerns one TCR beta chain sequence. Its antigen is not identified. The data originate from a study of cytomegalovirus exposure and HLA in healthy donors. Findings and caveats of the study: A later look showed TCR association rates differing by HLA locus, highest for DRB1 and lowest for HLA-C. The analysis excluded some indistinguishable V segments, including TRBV6-2 and TRBV6-3.

J gave up 7 bases and V 6 bases, and 1 base lay outside the gene matches. CDR3 length: 11 amino acids. CDR1 MNHNS and CDR2 SASEGT come from the germline V gene. The PCR was carried out with 60 Vbeta primers and 13 Jbeta primers. Generated by immunoSEQ multiplex PCR, the TCRdb table keeps only in-frame clones and is missing some. The repertoire holds approximately 91,000 clones, with 64% as singletons. This donor's file did not include a recorded CMV serostatus. The specimen was PBMCs. The sequence derives from a human donor in good health. J is TRBJ1-1 and V is TRBV6-1; TRBD1 agrees at 8 bases. Here the CDR3 DNA reads TGTGCCAGCAGAGGGACAGGTGAAGCTTTCTTT. Amino acids: CASRGTGEAFF.